This TCR beta chain was captured in a study of cytomegalovirus exposure and HLA in healthy donors. Study-level information: Assignment to the Caucasian-associated ancestry cluster applied to around 82% of the roughly 410 genotyped donors. Notes on the study in general: Association with HLA alleles at 0.05 false discovery rate was found for around 17,000 TCR beta sequences in a later analysis.

The V and J ends lost 8 bases and 5 bases respectively, with 13 bases between them. The CDR3 loop spans 13 amino acids. CDR1 and CDR2 from the germline V gene are MNHEY and SMNVEV (reference sequence). 13 Jbeta primers and 60 Vbeta primers were used for the PCR. As handled by the study authors: Unique TCR beta chains totaled roughly 79 million in a later count, with 8.5 million to 12 million of them shared. Sequenced by immunoSEQ multiplex PCR; TCRdb stores in-frame clones only, minus some. For V, J and clone size, that table is used; D and trimming come from the DNA. The repertoire holds approximately 130,000 clones, with around four fifths as singletons. On this clone: Antigen unknown.

The chain carries TRBV27 and TRBJ2-1, with D possibly matching TRBD1 (6 bases). The sequenced sample was PBMCs. The sequence was obtained from a man aged 40-49 years in good health and CMV-seronegative. The CDR3 region is CASSQGLHNEQFF. The CDR3 nucleotides are TGTGCCAGCTCGCAGGGGCTACACAATGAGCAGTTCTTC.